This TCR beta chain was retrieved from a study of blood T cell repertoires in COVID-19 (dated by TCRdb to the early 2020s). For context, the study as a whole: Collaborator samples came from the United States, Italy and Spain and covered acute and convalescent phases of COVID-19. The prospective study material was composed of cDNA or gDNA derived from T cells, B-cell-depleted T cells, or PBMCs. Subjects who had been exposed to COVID-19, were actively infected with it, or had recovered from it provided the deeply sampled blood TCRbeta repertoires that made up the dataset. The repertoires were released in a freely available public database intended as a resource for research on the immune response to SARS-CoV-2. The samples were drawn from two sources: the first 160 participants of the ongoing ImmuneRACE study, and 1,000 to 1,500 subjects contributed by 6 global collaborators. Nearly every sample came with metadata listing a de-identified subject ID, COVID-19 status, age in years and sex. HLA class I and class II types, where available, came from metadata supplied by the sample provider rather than from assay-based typing. Points the paper makes about the study in general: Clinical and demographic metadata were provided uncurated, with the amount varying by source and participant.

The CDR3 sequence holds 17 residues, the cysteine and phenylalanine included. The retained sequence is limited to the CDR3, 51 bases, with the frame set at the first base. For CDR1 and CDR2, the germline V gene lists KGHSH and LQKENI. Unmatched junction bases come to 9, with V trimmed by 4 bases and J by 3 bases. TCRbeta CDR3 regions were amplified from genomic DNA using the immunoSEQ Assay, a bias-controlled multiplex PCR. Concerning the study's data processing: The number of nucleated cells in each sample was estimated by amplification of reference gene primers within the assay. Sequence reads were collapsed and filtered to measure the absolute abundance of every unique TCRbeta CDR3 rearrangement. For each sample, productive Simpson clonality was calculated by taking the square root of Simpson's diversity index across productive rearrangements. TCRdb retrieved this table from immuneACCESS and kept in-frame rearrangements only. Not all clones are present; in checked studies, unresolved V genes account for under half, and no reason is known for the remainder. V and J calls and clone size come straight from that table; D and trimming were deduced from the DNA. The sample includes 200,000 to 300,000 clones, with around 88% observed a single time. Approximately 3.7% of the sample is taken by the ten largest.

Participants in the prospective study were aged about 18 to 89 years, lived in 24 United States geographic areas, and enrolled through a virtual design. In the prospective study, cohorts were assigned on the basis of participant-reported clinical history obtained from a screening survey and a study questionnaire. Recovered participants in ImmuneRACE Cohort 3 were defined as having two consecutive negative NP/OP PCR tests, clearance from a healthcare professional, or resolution of symptoms. Each participant in the prospective study had whole blood, serum and a nasopharyngeal or oropharyngeal swab collected by mobile phlebotomists. Participants in the prospective study had the option to provide additional blood draws and questionnaires over a roughly 2-month period. Before DNA extraction, prospective study blood samples were shipped either frozen or at room temperature. About this clone itself: Its recognized antigen is unknown. Base qualities are not provided; no much larger clone lies one nucleotide away.

The sample taken for sequencing was PBMCs or T cells enriched from blood (not recorded which). The clonotype comes from a woman in her twenties or thirties who had recovered from COVID-19. The V gene is TRBV18 and the J gene is TRBJ2-2, with TRBD2 matching 9 junction bases. The CDR3 reads CASSQASGTADTGELFF. The DNA sequence is TGTGCCAGCTCACAAGCTAGCGGGACGGCGGACACCGGGGAGCTGTTTTTT.